The TCR beta chain described here comes from a study of CD8+ T cells in alopecia areata. Sequencing relied on a cDNA template that was reverse transcribed from extracted RNA. The method was immunoSEQ multiplex PCR; TCRdb's version includes in-frame clones alone and lacks a portion of them. The table lists 150,000 or so clones, 87% of them singletons. CDR3 length: 17 amino acids. This clone was observed once. The sample consisted of CD8+ T cells sorted from blood, taken at week 0. The clonotype was recovered from a human donor with alopecia areata. The rearrangement links TRBV21-1 to TRBJ1-5. TRBV21-1 is a known pseudogene. The CDR3 coding sequence is TGTGCCAGCAGCTTCCCCTCGGGAGGGTTTATCAATCAGCCCCAGCATTTT. Its translation is CASSFPSGGFINQPQHF.